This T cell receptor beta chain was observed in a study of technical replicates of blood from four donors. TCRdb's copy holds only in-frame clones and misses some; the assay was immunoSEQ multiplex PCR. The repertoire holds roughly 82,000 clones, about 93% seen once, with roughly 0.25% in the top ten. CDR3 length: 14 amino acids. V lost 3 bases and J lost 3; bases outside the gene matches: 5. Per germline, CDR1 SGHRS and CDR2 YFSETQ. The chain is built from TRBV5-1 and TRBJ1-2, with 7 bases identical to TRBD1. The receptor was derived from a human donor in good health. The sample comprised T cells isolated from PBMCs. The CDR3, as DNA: TGCGCCAGCAGCTCGACAGGGAATGACTATGGCTACACCTTC. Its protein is CASSSTGNDYGYTF.